The T cell receptor beta chain described here comes from a study of CD8+ T cells in alopecia areata. Study-wide background: Treated patients were dosed with oral tofacitinib, taking 5 to 10 mg twice daily.

The treatment: oral pan-JAK inhibitor, 5-10 mg twice daily. cDNA reverse transcribed from extracted RNA served as the sequencing template. Only in-frame clones appear in the TCRdb table, and some are missing; sequencing was by immunoSEQ multiplex PCR. The sample has about 110,000 clones, 84% seen once. On this clone: The antigen remains unidentified.

Notes on the study in general: Scalp clonality and expanded CD8+ clones among the top 100 fell significantly with tofacitinib.

Germline V gene data show CDR1 as SGHNT and CDR2 as YYREEE (reference sequence). The V end lost 2 bases, the J end lost 2 bases, and 12 bases lay between the germline ends. The CDR3 length is 15 residues. The clonotype originates from a human donor with alopecia areata. V gene TRBV5-4 combines with J gene TRBJ2-3; the D gene is possibly TRBD1 (5 bases). The sample here was CD8+ T cells sorted from blood, taken at week 24, from a patient treated with tofacitinib. Here the CDR3 DNA reads TGTGCCAGCAGCTTTAGACAGACACACACAGATACGCAGTATTTT. Its protein product is CASSFRQTHTDTQYF.